This T cell receptor (beta chain) was found in a study of shared T cell receptors in the human thymus. The germline gives CDR1 SEHNR, CDR2 FQNEAQ (reference sequence). The CDR3 has 16 residues. V lost 0 bases, J lost 0 bases, and 11 bases lay in between. Sequencing used immunoSEQ multiplex PCR; TCRdb keeps in-frame clones, though not all of them. The table shows some 720,000 clones, with 85% to 90% occurring only once. The sample was also linked to a second study, of human thymus T cells. That work contributes: Resected material from corrective heart surgery provided the thymus tissue analysed. Seemingly biased V and J gene usage marked thymic and blood repertoires. Thymic repertoires of unrelated individuals were reported in related research to overlap highly.

The rearrangement links TRBV7-9 to TRBJ1-1, with D unresolved. Source material: thymocytes. The origin of this receptor is a boy under two years old with a congenital heart defect. The CDR3 region has the DNA TGTGCCAGCAGCTTAGCGTTAGTACCTATGAACACTGAAGCTTTCTTT. This translates into CASSLALVPMNTEAFF.